This T cell receptor beta chain was captured by sequencing in a study of shared clonotypes between healthy human individuals (dated by TCRdb to between 2020 and 2021). Turning to the overall study: The cohort comprised a couple of women and three men aged 18 to 49 years. To estimate repertoire size and how much clonotype sharing occurs between individuals, the study deeply sequenced the blood TCR repertoires of five healthy adults. To increase sequencing depth and limit assay-specific biases, TCR repertoire library preparation and sequencing were carried out by different laboratories using diverse techniques. Between about 0.8 and 9 billion PBMCs per donor were obtained by leukapheresis. The investigation overall reported the following: Pairwise subsampling indicated that sequencing depth was expected to affect the degree of clonotype sharing among donors. The small number of donors limited the genetic and exposure-history diversity represented. Sampling was restricted to blood, and TCR repertoires in tissues likely differ from the TCR repertoires found in blood.

TCR CDR3 regions were amplified from genomic DNA by multiplex PCR using the deep immunoSEQ assay. Extracted genomic DNA from each cell subset was distributed evenly across all wells of several immunoSEQ 96-well plates, and each plate was treated as a replicate. For unsorted PBMC, roughly 300 ng of genomic DNA, equivalent to around 30,000 T cell genomes, went into each replicate PCR. Ten immunoSEQ deep assay plates were used to sequence the unsorted PBMC genomic DNA. Purified libraries were measured with a Qubit 3.0 fluorometer, size-checked on a Bioanalyzer 2100, and measured again with the KAPA Library Quantification kit. Every immunoSEQ 96-well plate was sequenced on a dedicated single-read 150-cycle Illumina NextSeq 550 flow cell. Concerning the study's data processing: Because the immunoSEQ output held only junctional sequences and lacked quality scores, the filtering could not match the filtering applied to full-length reads. To assign V/J genes and CDR3, sequences were annotated using PyIR, a Python wrapper for IgBLAST v1.9, with IMGT germline references. Reads with weak V/J assignments (E-value above 1e-6), missing CDR3, stop codons, out-of-frame junctions, or ambiguous translated residues were removed. V3J clonotypes were defined by identical inferred V gene, J gene, and CDR3 amino acid sequence. The percentage overlap between two repertoires was calculated by dividing the number of shared unique clonotypes by the size of the smaller repertoire. RTK rarefaction, the Chao1 estimator, and Recon v2.1 estimates of unobserved clonotypes were used to assess repertoire richness. Drawn from immuneACCESS, this table holds only the in-frame rearrangements with V and J called that TCRdb kept. Clones are partly lost; checked studies trace under half to an unresolved V gene and leave the rest unexplained. The V and J calls and clone size were taken over from that table, and D and trimming were inferred from the DNA. Counted in this sample were more than 400,000 clones; more than 65% of them appeared once. The top ten constitute roughly an eighth of the sample.

Note on this clone: Its binding antigen is unknown. The input lacks base qualities; no much larger clone sits a single base away.

Donors were healthy HIV-negative adults with no recently reported acute infections or vaccinations. All donors were Caucasian adults living in Nashville, Tennessee, USA. For unsorted samples, tens of millions of PBMCs were counted and genomic DNA was extracted with the QIAamp DNA Blood Mini kit. After blood collection by leukapheresis, PBMCs were isolated using Ficoll-Histopaque density gradient centrifugation and then cryopreserved in the vapor phase of liquid nitrogen. Material for sequencing was PBMCs. This receptor was identified in a woman between 40 and 55 years old in good health. Some clones in this sample may be carry-over from other donors' samples.

The bases read TGTGCCAGCAGCTTATCAGGGCGGTCCGGGGAGCTGTTTTTT. It translates as CASSLSGRSGELFF. The rearranged segments are TRBV7-9 and TRBJ2-2; the D segment could be TRBD1, given 5 matching bases. Trimming at the junction amounts to 2 bases on V and 6 bases on J, and the germline ends lie 10 bases apart. The CDR3 covers 14 residues, taking in both the cysteine and the phenylalanine. The kept DNA is CDR3 alone, 42 bases in frame from the first base. Taken from the germline V gene (reference sequence), the CDR1 and CDR2 loops are SEHNR and FQNEAQ.